This record looks at one T cell receptor beta chain sequence and its context. Its target is unknown. The sample belongs to a study of cytomegalovirus exposure and HLA in healthy donors. Study at large: Falling in the Caucasian-associated ancestry cluster were approximately 86% of approximately 410 genotyped donors.

Germline-derived CDR1 and CDR2 are SGHNT and YYREEE (reference sequence). Trimming cost V 5 bases and J 2 bases; bases outside gene matches: 7. The CDR3 length is 18 residues. 13 Jbeta primers and 60 Vbeta primers were used for the PCR. The assay was immunoSEQ multiplex PCR, and TCRdb's table has in-frame clones only and misses some. This repertoire shows tens of thousands of clones, around 81% found once; its top ten account for 1.1%. Overall study results and limits: According to the study, some 160 TCR beta chains were cytomegalovirus-associated. In vitro, a few CMV-associated chains proved specific for CMV antigens. From TCR beta sequences, most subjects' HLA-A and HLA-B alleles were reportedly predicted accurately.

The specimen sequenced was PBMCs. The rearrangement joins TRBV5-4 to TRBJ2-1, with 16 positions matching TRBD2. This receptor was taken from a male donor in good health and CMV-seronegative. The CDR3 spells CASSSGTSGRGAYNEQFF. The CDR3 coding sequence is TGTGCCAGCAGTTCGGGGACTAGCGGGAGGGGGGCCTACAATGAGCAGTTCTTC.